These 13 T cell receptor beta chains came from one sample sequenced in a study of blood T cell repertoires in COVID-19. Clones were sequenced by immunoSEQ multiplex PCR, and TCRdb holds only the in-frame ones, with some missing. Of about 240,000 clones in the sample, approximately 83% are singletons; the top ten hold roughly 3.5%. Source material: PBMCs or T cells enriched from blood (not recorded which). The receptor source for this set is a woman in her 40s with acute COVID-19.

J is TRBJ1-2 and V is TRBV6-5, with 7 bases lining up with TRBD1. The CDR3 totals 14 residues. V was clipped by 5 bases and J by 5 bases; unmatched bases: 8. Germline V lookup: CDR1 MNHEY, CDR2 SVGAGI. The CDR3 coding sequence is TGTGCCAGCAGTAACCGGGACAGAATGTATGGCTACACCTTC. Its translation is CASSNRDRMYGYTF.

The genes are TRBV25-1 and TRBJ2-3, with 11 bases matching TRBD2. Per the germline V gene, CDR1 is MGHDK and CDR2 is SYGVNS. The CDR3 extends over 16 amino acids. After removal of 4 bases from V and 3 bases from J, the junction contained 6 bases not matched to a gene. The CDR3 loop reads CASSVLAGGLTDTQYF. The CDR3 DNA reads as TGTGCCAGCAGTGTTCTAGCGGGAGGTCTGACAGATACGCAGTATTTT.

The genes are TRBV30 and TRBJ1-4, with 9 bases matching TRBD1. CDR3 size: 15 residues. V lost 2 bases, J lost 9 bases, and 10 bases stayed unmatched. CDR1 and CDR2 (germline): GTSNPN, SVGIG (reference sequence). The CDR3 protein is CAWSPTGTGTKKLFF. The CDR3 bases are TGTGCCTGGAGTCCTACCGGGACAGGGACTAAAAAACTGTTTTTT.

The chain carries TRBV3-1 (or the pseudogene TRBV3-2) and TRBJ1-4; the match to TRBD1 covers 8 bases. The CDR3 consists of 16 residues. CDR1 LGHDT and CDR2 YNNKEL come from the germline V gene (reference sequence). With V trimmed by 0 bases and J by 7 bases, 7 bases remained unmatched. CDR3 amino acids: CASSQEGTGGGEKLFF. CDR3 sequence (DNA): TGTGCCAGCAGCCAAGAGGGGACAGGAGGGGGTGAAAAACTGTTTTTT.

The CDR3 protein is CASSENQPQHF. The CDR3 DNA reads as TGTGCCAGCAGTGAGAATCAGCCCCAGCATTTT. V usage is TRBV6-6 and J usage is TRBJ1-5; unclear D gene. The CDR3 totals 11 residues. Trimming took off 5 bases at V and 4 bases at J, with 3 bases between the two ends. Germline assignment: CDR1 MNHNY and CDR2 SVGAGI (reference sequence).

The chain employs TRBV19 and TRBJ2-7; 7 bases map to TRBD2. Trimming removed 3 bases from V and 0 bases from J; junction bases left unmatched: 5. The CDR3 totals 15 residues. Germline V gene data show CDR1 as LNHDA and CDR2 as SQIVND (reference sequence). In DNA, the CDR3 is TGTGCCAGTAGTATTAATCTAGCGGACTCCTACGAGCAGTACTTC. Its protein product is CASSINLADSYEQYF. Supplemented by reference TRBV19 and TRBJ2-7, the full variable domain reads DGGITQSPKYLFRKEGQNVTLSCEQNLNHDAMYWYRQDPGQGLRLIYYSQIVNDFQKGDIAEGYSVSREKKESFPLTVTSAQKNPTAFYLCASSINLADSYEQYFGPGTRLTVT.

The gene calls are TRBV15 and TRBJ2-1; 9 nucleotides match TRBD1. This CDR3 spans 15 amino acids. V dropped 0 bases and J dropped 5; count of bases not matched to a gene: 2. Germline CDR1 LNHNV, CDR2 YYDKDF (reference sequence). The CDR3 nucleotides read TGTGCCACCAGCAGAGAACAGGGGGCAAACAATGAGCAGTTCTTC. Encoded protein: CATSREQGANNEQFF.

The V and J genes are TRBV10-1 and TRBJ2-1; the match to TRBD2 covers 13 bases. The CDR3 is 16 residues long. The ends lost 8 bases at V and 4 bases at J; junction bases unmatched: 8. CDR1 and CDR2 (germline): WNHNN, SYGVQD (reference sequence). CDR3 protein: CASQTSGRSTYNEQFF. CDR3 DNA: TGCGCCAGCCAGACTAGCGGGAGGTCAACATACAATGAGCAGTTCTTC.

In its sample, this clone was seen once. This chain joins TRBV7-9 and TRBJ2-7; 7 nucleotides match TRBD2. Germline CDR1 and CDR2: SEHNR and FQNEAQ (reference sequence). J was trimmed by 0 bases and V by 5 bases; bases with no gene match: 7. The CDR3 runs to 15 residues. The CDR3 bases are TGTGCCAGCAGCGCGAGCGGGAAAAGCTCCTACGAGCAGTACTTC. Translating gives CASSASGKSSYEQYF.

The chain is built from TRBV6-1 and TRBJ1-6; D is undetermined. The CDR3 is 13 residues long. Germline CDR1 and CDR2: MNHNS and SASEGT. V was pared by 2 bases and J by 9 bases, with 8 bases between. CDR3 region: CASSELQVSPLHF. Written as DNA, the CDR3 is TGTGCCAGCAGTGAACTGCAGGTTTCACCCCTCCACTTT.

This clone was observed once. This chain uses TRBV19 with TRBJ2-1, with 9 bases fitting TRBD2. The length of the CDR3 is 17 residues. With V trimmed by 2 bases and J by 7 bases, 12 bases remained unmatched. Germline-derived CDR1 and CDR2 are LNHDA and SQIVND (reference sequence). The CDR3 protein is CASSIIWASGNENEQFF. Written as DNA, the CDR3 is TGTGCCAGTAGTATAATCTGGGCTAGCGGGAATGAGAATGAGCAGTTCTTC.

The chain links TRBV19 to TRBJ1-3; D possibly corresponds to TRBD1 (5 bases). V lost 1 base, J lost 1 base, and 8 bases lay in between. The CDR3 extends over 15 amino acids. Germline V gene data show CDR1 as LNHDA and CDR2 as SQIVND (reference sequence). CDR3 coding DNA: TGTGCCAGTAGTATAGTCGGGGGATCTGGAAACACCATATATTTT. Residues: CASSIVGGSGNTIYF.

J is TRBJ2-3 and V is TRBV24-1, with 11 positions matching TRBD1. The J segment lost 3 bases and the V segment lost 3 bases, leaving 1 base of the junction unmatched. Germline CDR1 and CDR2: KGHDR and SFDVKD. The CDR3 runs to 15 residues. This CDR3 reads CATSDGDRGTDTQYF. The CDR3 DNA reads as TGTGCCACCAGTGATGGGGACAGGGGGACAGATACGCAGTATTTT.